Listed here is a single TCR beta chain. Its antigen remains unidentified. This sample was included in a study of shared clonotypes between healthy human individuals. Findings of the study overall: Blood was the sole source, and tissue repertoires probably differ.

Trimming cost V 8 bases and J 8 bases; bases outside gene matches: 8. This CDR3 spans 13 amino acids. Germline V gene lookup returns CDR1 MDHEN and CDR2 SYDVKM. The test was conducted at deep level. The table came from immunoSEQ multiplex PCR; TCRdb's copy has only in-frame clones and leaves some out. Of under 600,000 clones in the sample, around three quarters were seen once. Specimen: PBMCs. The sequence derives from a woman in her thirties or forties in good health. Some clones in this sample may be carry-over from other donors' samples. The rearrangement joins TRBV28 to TRBJ1-1, with 10 bases identical to TRBD1. The CDR3 DNA reads TGTGCCAGCCTACGACAGGGGGCGGGAGAAGCTTTCTTT. It specifies CASLRQGAGEAFF.